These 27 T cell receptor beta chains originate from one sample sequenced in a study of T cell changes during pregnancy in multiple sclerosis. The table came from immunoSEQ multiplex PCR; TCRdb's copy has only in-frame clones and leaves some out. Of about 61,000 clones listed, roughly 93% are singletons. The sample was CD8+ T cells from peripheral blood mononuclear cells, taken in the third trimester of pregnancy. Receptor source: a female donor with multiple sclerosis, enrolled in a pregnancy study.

The CDR3 protein is CAISESAGGPKGEQFF. The CDR3 DNA reads as TGTGCCATCAGTGAGTCGGCGGGAGGGCCAAAAGGTGAGCAGTTCTTC. The chain combines TRBV10-3 with TRBJ2-1; 9 bases agree with TRBD2. The V and J ends lost 0 bases and 9 bases, in that order; junction bases with no gene match: 9. Per the germline V gene, CDR1 is ENHRY and CDR2 is SYGVKD. The CDR3 runs 16 residues.

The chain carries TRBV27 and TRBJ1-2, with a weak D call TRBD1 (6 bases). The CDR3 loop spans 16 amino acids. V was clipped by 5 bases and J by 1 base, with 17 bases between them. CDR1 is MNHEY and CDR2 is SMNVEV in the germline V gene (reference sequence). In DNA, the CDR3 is TGTGCCAGCAGTCGACGCCGGGACAACTATAACTATGGCTACACCTTC. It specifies CASSRRRDNYNYGYTF.

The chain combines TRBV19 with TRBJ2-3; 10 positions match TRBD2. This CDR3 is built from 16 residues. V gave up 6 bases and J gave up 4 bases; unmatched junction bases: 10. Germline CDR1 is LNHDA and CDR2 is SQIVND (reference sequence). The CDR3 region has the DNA TGTGCCAGTAGGACAGTAGCGGGAGGAAGCCCAGATACGCAGTATTTT. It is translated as CASRTVAGGSPDTQYF. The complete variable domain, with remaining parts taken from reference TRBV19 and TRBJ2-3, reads DGGITQSPKYLFRKEGQNVTLSCEQNLNHDAMYWYRQDPGQGLRLIYYSQIVNDFQKGDIAEGYSVSREKKESFPLTVTSAQKNPTAFYLCASRTVAGGSPDTQYFGPGTRLTVL.

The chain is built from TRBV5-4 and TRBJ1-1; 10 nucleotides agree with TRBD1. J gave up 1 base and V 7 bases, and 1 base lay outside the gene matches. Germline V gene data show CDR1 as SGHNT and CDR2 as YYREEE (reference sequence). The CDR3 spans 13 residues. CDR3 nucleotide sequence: TGTGCCAGCCGACAGGGGGCGAACACTGAAGCTTTCTTT. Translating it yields CASRQGANTEAFF.

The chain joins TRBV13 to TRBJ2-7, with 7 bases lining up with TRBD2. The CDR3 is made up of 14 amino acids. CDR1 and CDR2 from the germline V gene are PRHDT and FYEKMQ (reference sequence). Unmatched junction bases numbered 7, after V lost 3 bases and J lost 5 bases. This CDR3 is CASSLGEGPDEQYF. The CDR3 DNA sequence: TGTGCCAGCAGCTTGGGGGAGGGCCCCGACGAGCAGTACTTC. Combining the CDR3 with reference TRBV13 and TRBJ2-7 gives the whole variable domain AAGVIQSPRHLIKEKRETATLKCYPIPRHDTVYWYQQGPGQDPQFLISFYEKMQSDKGSIPDRFSAQQFSDYHSELNMSSLELGDSALYFCASSLGEGPDEQYFGPGTRLTVT.

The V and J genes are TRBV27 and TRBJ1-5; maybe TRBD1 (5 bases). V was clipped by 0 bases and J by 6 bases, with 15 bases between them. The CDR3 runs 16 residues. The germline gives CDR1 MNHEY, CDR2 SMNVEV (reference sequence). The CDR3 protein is CASSLSAGFQGQPQHF. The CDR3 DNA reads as TGTGCCAGCAGTTTATCGGCAGGGTTCCAGGGTCAGCCCCAGCATTTT.

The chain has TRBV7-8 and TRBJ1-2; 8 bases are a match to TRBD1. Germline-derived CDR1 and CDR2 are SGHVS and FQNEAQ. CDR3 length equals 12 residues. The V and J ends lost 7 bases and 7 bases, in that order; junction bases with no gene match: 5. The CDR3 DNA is TGTGCCAGCACGGAAACAGGGGGTGGCTACACCTTC. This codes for CASTETGGGYTF.

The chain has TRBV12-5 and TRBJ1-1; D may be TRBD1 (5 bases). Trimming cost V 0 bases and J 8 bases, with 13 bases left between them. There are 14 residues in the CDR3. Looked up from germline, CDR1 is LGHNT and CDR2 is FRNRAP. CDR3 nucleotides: TGTGCTAGTGGTTTGGTACTTGGGGCCCCCGAAGCTTTCTTT. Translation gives CASGLVLGAPEAFF. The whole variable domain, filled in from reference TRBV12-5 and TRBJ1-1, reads DARVTQTPRHKVTEMGQEVTMRCQPILGHNTVFWYRQTMMQGLELLAYFRNRAPLDDSGMPKDRFSAEMPDATLATLKIQPSEPRDSAVYFCASGLVLGAPEAFFGQGTRLTVV.

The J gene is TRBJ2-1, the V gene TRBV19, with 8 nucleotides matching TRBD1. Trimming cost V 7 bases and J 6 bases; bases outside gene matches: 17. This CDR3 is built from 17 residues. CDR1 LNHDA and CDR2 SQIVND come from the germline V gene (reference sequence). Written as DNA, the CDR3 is TGTGCCAGTAAAGCAGGGGGCTGGGGGGAGCGCGTCAATGAGCAGTTCTTC. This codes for CASKAGGWGERVNEQFF.

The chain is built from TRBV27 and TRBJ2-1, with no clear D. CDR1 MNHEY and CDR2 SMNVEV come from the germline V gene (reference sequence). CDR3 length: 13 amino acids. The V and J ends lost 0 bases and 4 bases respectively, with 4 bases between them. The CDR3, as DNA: TGTGCCAGCAGTTTATCTCGTTACAATGAGCAGTTCTTC. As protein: CASSLSRYNEQFF.

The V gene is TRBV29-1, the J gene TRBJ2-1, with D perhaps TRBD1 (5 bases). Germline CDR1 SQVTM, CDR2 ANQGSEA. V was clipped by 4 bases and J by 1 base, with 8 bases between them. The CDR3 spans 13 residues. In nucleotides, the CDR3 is TGCAGCGTTGGGCAGGGATCCTACAATGAGCAGTTCTTC. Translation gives CSVGQGSYNEQFF.

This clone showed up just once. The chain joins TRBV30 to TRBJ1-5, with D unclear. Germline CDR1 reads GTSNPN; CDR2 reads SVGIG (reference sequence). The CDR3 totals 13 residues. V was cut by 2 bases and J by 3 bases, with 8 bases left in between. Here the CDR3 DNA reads TGTGCCTGGAGTAGCGGTTCCAATCAGCCCCAGCATTTT. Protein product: CAWSSGSNQPQHF.

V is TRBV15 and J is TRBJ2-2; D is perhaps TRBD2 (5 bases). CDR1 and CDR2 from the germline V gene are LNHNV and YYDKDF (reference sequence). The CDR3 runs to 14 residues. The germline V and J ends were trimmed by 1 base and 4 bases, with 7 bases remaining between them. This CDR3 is CATSRVEGTGELFF. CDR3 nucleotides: TGTGCCACCAGCAGAGTTGAGGGCACCGGGGAGCTGTTTTTT. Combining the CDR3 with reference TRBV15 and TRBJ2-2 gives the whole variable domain DAMVIQNPRYQVTQFGKPVTLSCSQTLNHNVMYWYQQKSSQAPKLLFHYYDKDFNNEADTPDNFQSRRPNTSFCFLDIRSPGLGDTAMYLCATSRVEGTGELFFGEGSRLTVL.

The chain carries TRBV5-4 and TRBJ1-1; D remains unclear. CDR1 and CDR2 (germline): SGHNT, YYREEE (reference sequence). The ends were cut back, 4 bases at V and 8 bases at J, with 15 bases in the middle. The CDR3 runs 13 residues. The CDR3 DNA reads TGTGCCAGCAGCGAGACCGCGGGATTCGAAGCTTTCTTT. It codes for CASSETAGFEAFF.

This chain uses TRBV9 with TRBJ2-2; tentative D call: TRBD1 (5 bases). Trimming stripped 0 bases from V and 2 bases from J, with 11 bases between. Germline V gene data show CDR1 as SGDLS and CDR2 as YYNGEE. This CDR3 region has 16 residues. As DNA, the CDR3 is TGTGCCAGCAGCGTAGGGGTAGGGGCCAACACCGGGGAGCTGTTTTTT. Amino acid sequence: CASSVGVGANTGELFF.

CDR3 region: CASSLSLEAEAFF. CDR3 nucleotides: TGTGCCAGCAGCTTAAGCCTGGAGGCTGAAGCTTTCTTT. The rearrangement links TRBV7-3 to TRBJ1-1, with D unresolved. Trimming pared 1 base from V and 6 bases from J, leaving 9 bases between. The length of the CDR3 is 13 residues. Germline V gene sequence: CDR1 SGHTA, CDR2 FQGTGA. The entire variable domain, with the rest obtained from reference TRBV7-3 and TRBJ1-1, is as follows: GAGVSQTPSNKVTEKGKYVELRCDPISGHTALYWYRQSLGQGPEFLIYFQGTGAADDSGLPNDRFFAVRPEGSVSTLKIQRTERGDSAVYLCASSLSLEAEAFFGQGTRLTVV.

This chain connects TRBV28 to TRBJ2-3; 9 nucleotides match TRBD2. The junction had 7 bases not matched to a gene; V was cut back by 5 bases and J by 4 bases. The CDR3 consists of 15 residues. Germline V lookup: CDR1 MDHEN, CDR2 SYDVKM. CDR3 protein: CASSPPAGGPDTQYF. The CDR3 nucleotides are TGTGCCAGCAGTCCACCAGCGGGAGGTCCAGATACGCAGTATTTT.

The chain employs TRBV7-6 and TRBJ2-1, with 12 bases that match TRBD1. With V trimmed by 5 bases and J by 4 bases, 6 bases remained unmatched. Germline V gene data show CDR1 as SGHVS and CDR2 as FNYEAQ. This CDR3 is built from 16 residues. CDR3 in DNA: TGTGCCAGCAGCCGAGGGACAGGGGGCATTTACAATGAGCAGTTCTTC. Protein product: CASSRGTGGIYNEQFF.

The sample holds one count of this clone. The CDR3 loop reads CASSEIRGTEAFF. The CDR3, as DNA: TGTGCCAGCTCCGAAATCCGGGGCACTGAAGCTTTCTTT. The V and J genes are TRBV7-8 and TRBJ1-1, with D hard to call. The CDR3 runs 13 residues. In germline, CDR1 is SGHVS, CDR2 FQNEAQ. With 8 bases removed from V and 4 bases from J, the gap between germline ends came to 14 bases.

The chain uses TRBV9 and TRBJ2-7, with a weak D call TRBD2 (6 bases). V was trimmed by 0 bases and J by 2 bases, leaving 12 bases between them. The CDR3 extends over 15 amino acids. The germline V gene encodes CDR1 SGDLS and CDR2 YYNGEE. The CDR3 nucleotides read TGTGCCAGCAGCGTAGAGTCGGGAGCCACCTACGAGCAGTACTTC. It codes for CASSVESGATYEQYF.

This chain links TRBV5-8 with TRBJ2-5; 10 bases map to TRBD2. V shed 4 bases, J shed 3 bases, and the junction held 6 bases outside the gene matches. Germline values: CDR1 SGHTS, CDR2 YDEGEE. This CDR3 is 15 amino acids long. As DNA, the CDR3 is TGTGCCAGCAGCCACGGACTAGCGGATAAAGAGACCCAGTACTTC. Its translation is CASSHGLADKETQYF.

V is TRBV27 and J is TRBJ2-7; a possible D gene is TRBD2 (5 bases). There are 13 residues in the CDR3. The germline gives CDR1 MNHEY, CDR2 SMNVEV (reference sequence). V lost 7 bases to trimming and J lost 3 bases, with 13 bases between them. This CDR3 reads CASKVPGVYEQYF. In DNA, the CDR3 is TGTGCCAGCAAGGTCCCCGGGGTCTACGAGCAGTACTTC.

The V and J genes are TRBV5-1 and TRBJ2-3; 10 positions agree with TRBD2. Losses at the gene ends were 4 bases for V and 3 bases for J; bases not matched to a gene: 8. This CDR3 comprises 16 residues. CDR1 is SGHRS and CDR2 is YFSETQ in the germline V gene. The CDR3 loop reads CASSVSLAGGTDTQYF. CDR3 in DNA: TGCGCCAGCAGCGTTTCCTTAGCGGGAGGTACAGATACGCAGTATTTT.

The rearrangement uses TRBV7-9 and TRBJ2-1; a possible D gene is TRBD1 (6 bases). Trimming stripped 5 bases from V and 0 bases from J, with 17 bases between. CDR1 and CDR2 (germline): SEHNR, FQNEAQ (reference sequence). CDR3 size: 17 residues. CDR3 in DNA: TGTGCCAGCAGCCCTCGACAGGTTCAGAGCTCCTACAATGAGCAGTTCTTC. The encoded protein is CASSPRQVQSSYNEQFF.

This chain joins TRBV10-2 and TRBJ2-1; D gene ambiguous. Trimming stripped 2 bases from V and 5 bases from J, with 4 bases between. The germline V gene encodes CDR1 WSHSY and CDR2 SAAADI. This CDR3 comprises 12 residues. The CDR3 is CASSETNNEQFF. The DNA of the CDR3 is TGCGCCAGCAGTGAGACTAACAATGAGCAGTTCTTC.

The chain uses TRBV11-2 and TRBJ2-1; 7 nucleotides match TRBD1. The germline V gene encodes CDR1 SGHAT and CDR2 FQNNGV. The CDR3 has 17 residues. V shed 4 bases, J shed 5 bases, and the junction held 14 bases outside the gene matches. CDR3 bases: TGTGCCAGCAGCTCAATTAGGGACAGTCAGATCCACAATGAGCAGTTCTTC. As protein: CASSSIRDSQIHNEQFF. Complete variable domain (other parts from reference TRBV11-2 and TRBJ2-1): EAGVAQSPRYKIIEKRQSVAFWCNPISGHATLYWYQQILGQGPKLLIQFQNNGVVDDSQLPKDRFSAERLKGVDSTLKIQPAKLEDSAVYLCASSSIRDSQIHNEQFFGPGTRLTVL.

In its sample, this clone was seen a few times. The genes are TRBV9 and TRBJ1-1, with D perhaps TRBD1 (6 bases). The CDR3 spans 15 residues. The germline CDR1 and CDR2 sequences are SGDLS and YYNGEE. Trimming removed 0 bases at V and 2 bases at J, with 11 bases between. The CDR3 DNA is TGTGCCAGCAGCGTAGAGTCAGGGGCTAACACTGAAGCTTTCTTT. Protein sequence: CASSVESGANTEAFF.